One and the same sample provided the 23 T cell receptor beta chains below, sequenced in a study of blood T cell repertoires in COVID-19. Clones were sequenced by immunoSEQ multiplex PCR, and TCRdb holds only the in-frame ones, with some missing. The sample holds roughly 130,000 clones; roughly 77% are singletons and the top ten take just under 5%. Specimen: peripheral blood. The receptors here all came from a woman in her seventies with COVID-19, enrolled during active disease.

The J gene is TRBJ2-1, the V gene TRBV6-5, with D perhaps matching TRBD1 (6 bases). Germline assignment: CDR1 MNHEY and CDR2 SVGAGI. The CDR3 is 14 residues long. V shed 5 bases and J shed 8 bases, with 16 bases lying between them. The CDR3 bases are TGTGCCAGCAGTCCCCAACTACAGGGCCATGAGCAGTTCTTC. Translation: CASSPQLQGHEQFF.

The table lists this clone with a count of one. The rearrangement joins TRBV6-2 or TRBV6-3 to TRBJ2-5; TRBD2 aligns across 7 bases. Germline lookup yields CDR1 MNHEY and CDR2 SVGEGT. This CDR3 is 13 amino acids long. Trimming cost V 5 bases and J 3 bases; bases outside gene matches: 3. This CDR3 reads CASSTRGEETQYF. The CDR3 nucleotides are TGTGCCAGCAGTACCCGGGGGGAAGAGACCCAGTACTTC.

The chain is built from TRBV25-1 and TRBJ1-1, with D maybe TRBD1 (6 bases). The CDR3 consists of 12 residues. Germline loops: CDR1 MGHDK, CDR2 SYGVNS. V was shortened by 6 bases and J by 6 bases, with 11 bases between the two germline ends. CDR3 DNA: TGTGCCAGCAGGTTGGGGGCTGCTGAAGCTTTCTTT. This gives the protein CASRLGAAEAFF.

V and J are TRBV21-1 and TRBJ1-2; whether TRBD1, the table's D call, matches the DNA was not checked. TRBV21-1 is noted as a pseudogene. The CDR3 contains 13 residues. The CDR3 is CASSKEGQYGYTF. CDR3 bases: TGTGCCAGCAGCAAAGAGGGACAGTATGGCTACACCTTC.

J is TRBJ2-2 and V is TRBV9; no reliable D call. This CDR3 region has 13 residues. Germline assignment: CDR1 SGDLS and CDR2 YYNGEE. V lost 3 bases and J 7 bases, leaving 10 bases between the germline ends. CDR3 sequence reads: CASSARGHGELFF. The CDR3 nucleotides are TGTGCCAGCAGCGCCCGAGGTCACGGGGAGCTGTTTTTT.

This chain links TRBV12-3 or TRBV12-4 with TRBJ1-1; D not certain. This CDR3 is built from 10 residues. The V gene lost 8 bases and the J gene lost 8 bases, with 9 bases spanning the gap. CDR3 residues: CASGVNEAFF. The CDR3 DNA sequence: TGTGCCAGCGGAGTAAACGAAGCTTTCTTT.

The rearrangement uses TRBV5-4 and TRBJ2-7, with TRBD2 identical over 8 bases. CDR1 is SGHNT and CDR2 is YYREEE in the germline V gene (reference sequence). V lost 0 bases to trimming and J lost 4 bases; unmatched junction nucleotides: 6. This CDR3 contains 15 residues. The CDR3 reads CASSLDSGGPYEQYF. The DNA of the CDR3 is TGTGCCAGCAGCTTGGATTCGGGGGGGCCATACGAGCAGTACTTC.

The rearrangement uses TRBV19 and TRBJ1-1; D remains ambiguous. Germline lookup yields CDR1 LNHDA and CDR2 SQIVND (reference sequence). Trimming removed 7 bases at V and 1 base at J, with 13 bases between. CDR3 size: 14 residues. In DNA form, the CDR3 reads TGTGCCAGTACCTTTGACTCTTCGAACACTGAAGCTTTCTTT. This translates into CASTFDSSNTEAFF.

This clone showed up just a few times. The CDR3 sequence is CASSYTAGAYNEQFF. CDR3 nucleotide sequence: TGTGCCAGCAGTTACACGGCGGGGGCCTACAATGAGCAGTTCTTC. This chain connects TRBV6-5 to TRBJ2-1, with 7 positions matching TRBD2. The CDR3 loop spans 15 amino acids. Germline-derived CDR1 and CDR2 are MNHEY and SVGAGI. Germline trimming cut 2 bases from V and 2 bases from J; bases unmatched to any gene: 3.

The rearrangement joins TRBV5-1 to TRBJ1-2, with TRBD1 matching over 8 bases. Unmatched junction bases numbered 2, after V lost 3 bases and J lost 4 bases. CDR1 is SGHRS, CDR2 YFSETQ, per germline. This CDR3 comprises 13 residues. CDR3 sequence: CASSSTGGYGYTF. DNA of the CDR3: TGCGCCAGCAGCTCTACAGGGGGCTATGGCTACACCTTC.

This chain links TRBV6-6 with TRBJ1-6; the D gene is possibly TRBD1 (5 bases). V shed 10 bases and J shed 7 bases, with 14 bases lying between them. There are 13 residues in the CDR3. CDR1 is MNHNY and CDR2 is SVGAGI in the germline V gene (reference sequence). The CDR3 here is CATLGRTNSPLHF. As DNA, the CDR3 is TGTGCCACCTTAGGGAGGACAAATTCACCCCTCCACTTT.

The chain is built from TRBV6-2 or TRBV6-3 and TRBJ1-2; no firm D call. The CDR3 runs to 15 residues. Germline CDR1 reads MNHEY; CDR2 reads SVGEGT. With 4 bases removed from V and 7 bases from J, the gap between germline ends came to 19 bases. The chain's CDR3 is CASSLRASGTGGYTF. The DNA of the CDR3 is TGTGCCAGCAGTTTGAGGGCTTCAGGTACTGGTGGCTACACCTTC.

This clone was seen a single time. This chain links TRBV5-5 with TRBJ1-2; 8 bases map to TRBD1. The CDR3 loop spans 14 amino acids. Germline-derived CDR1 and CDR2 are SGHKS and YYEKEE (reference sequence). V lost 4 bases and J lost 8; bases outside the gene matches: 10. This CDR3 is CASSRRGREEGYTF. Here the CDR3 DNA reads TGTGCCAGCAGCCGCAGGGGGCGCGAAGAAGGCTACACCTTC.

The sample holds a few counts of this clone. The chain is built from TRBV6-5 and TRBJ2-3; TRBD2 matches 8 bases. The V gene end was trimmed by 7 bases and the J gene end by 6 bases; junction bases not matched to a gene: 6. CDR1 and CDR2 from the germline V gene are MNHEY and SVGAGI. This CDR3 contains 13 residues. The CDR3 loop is CASKAGVVDTQYF. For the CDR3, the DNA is TGTGCCAGCAAAGCGGGGGTGGTGGATACGCAGTATTTT.

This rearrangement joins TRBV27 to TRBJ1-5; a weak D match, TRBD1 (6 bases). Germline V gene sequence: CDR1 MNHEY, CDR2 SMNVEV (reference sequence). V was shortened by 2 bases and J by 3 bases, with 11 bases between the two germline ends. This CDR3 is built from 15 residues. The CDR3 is CASSLGRGTNQPQHF. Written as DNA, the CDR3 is TGTGCCAGCAGTTTAGGCAGGGGAACCAATCAGCCCCAGCATTTT.

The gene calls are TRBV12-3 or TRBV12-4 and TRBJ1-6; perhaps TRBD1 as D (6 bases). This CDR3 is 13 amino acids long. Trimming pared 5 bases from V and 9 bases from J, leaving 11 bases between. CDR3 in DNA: TGTGCCAGCAGTGCAACACAGGGTTCACCCCTCCACTTT. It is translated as CASSATQGSPLHF.

CDR3 region: CASSLLASGGIETQYF. The DNA of the CDR3 is TGTGCCAGCAGTTTACTGGCTAGCGGGGGTATTGAGACCCAGTACTTC. The chain couples TRBV27 to TRBJ2-5, with 10 bases that match TRBD2. The germline gives CDR1 MNHEY, CDR2 SMNVEV (reference sequence). Trimming removed 2 bases from V and 5 bases from J; junction bases left unmatched: 8. The CDR3 length is 16 residues.

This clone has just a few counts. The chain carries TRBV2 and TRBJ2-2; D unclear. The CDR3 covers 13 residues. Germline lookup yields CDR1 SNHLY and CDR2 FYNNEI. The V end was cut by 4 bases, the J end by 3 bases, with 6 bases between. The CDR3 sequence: CASSAKYTGELFF. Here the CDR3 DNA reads TGTGCCAGCAGTGCCAAATACACCGGGGAGCTGTTTTTT.

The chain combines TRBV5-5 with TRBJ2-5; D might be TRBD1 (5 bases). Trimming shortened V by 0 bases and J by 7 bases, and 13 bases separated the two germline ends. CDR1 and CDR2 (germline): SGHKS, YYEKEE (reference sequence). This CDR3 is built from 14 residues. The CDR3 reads CASSLVGASGTQYF. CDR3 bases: TGTGCCAGCAGCTTGGTTGGGGCGTCCGGGACCCAGTACTTC.

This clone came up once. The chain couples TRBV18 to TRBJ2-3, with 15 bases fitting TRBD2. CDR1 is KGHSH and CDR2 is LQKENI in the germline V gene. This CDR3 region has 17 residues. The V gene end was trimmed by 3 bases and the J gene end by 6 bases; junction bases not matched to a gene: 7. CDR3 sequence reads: CASSPGLAGGPPDTQYF. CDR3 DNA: TGTGCCAGCTCACCCGGACTAGCGGGGGGGCCCCCCGATACGCAGTATTTT.

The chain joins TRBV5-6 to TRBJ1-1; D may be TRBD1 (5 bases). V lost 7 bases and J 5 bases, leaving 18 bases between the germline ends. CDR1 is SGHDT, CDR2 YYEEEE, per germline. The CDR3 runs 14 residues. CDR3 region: CASVFQGRGTEAFF. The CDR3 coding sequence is TGTGCCAGCGTCTTCCAGGGCCGGGGGACTGAAGCTTTCTTT. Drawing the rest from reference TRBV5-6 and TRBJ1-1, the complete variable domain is DAGVTQSPTHLIKTRGQQVTLRCSPKSGHDTVSWYQQALGQGPQFIFQYYEEEERQRGNFPDRFSGHQFPNYSSELNVNALLLGDSALYLCASVFQGRGTEAFFGQGTRLTVV.

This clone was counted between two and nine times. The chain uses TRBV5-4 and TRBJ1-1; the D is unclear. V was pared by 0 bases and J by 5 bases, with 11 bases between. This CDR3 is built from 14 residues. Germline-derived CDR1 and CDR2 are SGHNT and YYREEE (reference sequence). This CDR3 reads CASSLGGGRTEAFF. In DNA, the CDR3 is TGTGCCAGCAGCTTGGGGGGTGGGAGGACTGAAGCTTTCTTT.

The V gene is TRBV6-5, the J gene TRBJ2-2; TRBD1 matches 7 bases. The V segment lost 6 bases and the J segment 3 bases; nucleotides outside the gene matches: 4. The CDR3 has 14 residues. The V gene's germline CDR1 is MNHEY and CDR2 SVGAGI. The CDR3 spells CASSPGTDTGELFF. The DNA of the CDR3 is TGTGCCAGCAGCCCCGGGACAGACACCGGGGAGCTGTTTTTT.